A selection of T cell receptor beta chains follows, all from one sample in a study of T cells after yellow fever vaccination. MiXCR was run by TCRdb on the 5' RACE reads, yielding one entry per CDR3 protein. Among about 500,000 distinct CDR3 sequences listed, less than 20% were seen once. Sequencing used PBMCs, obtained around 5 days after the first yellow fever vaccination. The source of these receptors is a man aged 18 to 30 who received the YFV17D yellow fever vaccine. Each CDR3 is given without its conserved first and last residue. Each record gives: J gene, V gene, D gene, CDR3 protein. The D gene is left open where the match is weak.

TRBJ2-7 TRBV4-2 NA ASSLDPTVSYEQY
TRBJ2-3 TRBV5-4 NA ASSLGGAPLRDTQY
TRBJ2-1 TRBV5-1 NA ASSLRGGAREYNEQL
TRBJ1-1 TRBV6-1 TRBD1 ACTRGTANMNTEAF
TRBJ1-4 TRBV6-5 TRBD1 ASSYSGTGTLKLF
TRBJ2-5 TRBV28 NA ASTAGDYQETQY
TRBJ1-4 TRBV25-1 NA ASSESNQGVGEKLF
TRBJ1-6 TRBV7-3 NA ASRLDGNSPLH
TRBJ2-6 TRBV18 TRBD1 ASSPQGAGGANVLT
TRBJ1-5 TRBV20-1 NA SASDYTNQPQH
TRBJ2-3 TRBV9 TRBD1 ASSVGDRADTQY
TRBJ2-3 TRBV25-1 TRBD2 ARMTSGDTDTQY
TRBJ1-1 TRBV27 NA ASSSLGVNTEAF
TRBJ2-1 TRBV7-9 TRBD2 ASSLLIAGGLEQF
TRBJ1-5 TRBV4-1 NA ASSQDLGVGQPQH
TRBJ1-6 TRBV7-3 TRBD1 ASSAGQGANSPLH
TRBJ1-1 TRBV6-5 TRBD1 ASSVYRGEAF
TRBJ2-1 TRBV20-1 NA SAPQVQGPYNEQF
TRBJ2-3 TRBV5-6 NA ASSLQAVTDTQY
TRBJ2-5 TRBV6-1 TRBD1 ASSRLQGALTKTQY